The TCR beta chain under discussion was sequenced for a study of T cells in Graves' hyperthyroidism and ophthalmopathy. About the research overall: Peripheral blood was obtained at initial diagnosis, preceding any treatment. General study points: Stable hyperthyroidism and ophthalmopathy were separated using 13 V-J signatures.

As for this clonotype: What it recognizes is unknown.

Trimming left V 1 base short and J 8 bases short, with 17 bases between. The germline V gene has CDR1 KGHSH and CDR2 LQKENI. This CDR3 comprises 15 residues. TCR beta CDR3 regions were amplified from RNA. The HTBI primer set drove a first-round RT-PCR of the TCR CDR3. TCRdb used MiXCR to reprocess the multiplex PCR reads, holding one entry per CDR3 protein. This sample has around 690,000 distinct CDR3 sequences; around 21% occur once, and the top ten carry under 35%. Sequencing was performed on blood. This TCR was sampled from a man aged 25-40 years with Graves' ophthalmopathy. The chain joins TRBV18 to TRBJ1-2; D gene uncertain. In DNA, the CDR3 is TGTGCCAGCTCACCACTCTCCCAGCCCTTGGAGGGCTACACCTTC. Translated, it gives CASSPLSQPLEGYTF.